This is a list of T cell receptor beta chains from one sample in a study of cytomegalovirus exposure and HLA in healthy donors. Method: immunoSEQ multiplex PCR; TCRdb's copy keeps in-frame clones and lacks some. The table records about 160,000 clones, roughly 86% of them present only once. Sequences were obtained from PBMCs. The receptors were gathered from a young man in good health and CMV-seropositive. The CDR3 runs from the conserved cysteine through the conserved F or W. D genes are given only for firm matches. The size field is filled for only some rows; it gives once, few, many or a size class.

j_call,d_call,clone_size,v_call,cdr3_nt,cdr3_aa
TRBJ1-5,TRBD1,few,TRBV2,TGTGCCAGCAGTGAGGGACAGCCAGGCTTCAATCAGCCCCAGCATTTT,CASSEGQPGFNQPQHF
TRBJ1-2,TRBD1,-,TRBV19,TGTGCCAGCCGGGACACAGGGGGGAATGGCTACACCTTC,CASRDTGGNGYTF
TRBJ2-7,-,-,TRBV11-3,TGTGCCAGCAGCTTAGCGAAGGGGGGGCCGCTGAACGAGCAGTACTTC,CASSLAKGGPLNEQYF
TRBJ2-2,TRBD2,-,TRBV27,TGTGCCAGCAGTATACTAGCGGGAGAGTCCGGGGAGCTGTTTTTT,CASSILAGESGELFF
TRBJ1-2,TRBD1,-,TRBV5-6,TGTGCCAGCAGCTTATTCCTACAGGGGAGTTACTATGGCTACACCTTC,CASSLFLQGSYYGYTF
TRBJ2-7,TRBD2,-,TRBV15,TGTGCCACCAGCAGGGAAAGCAGCGGGAGGGCCTTTCGCGAGCAGTACTTC,CATSRESSGRAFREQYF
TRBJ2-5,-,-,TRBV7-9,TGTGCCAGCAGCTTAGAGCAGGGGCTTAAAGAGACCCAGTACTTC,CASSLEQGLKETQYF
TRBJ1-2,TRBD1,-,TRBV27,TGTGCCAGCCTACCCGCCCTGCATAGGGACAGGCACTATGGCTACACCTTC,CASLPALHRDRHYGYTF
TRBJ2-7,TRBD2,-,TRBV4-1,TGCGCCAGCAGCCAAGAAACTAGCGGTTACTACGAGCAGTACTTC,CASSQETSGYYEQYF
TRBJ1-5,-,-,TRBV28,TGTGCCAGCAGTTTCGGCAGGGGTTGGCAGCCCCAGCATTTT,CASSFGRGWQPQHF
TRBJ1-1,-,-,TRBV29-1,TGCAGCGTTGAAACAGGGATAAGAGGGACTGAAGCTTTCTTT,CSVETGIRGTEAFF
TRBJ1-1,-,-,TRBV12-5,TGTGCTAGTGGTTTGGTACGTAGTGCTGGCACTGAAGCTTTCTTT,CASGLVRSAGTEAFF
TRBJ2-1,TRBD1,-,TRBV29-1,TGCAGCGTTGCGGGACAGGGGCTTTACAATGAGCAGTTCTTC,CSVAGQGLYNEQFF
TRBJ2-3,-,-,TRBV7-3,TGTGCCAGCAGCTTAACTTTTAGTCCGGGGATCACAGATACGCAGTATTTT,CASSLTFSPGITDTQYF
TRBJ1-1,TRBD1,-,TRBV11-3,TGTGCCAGCAGCCCGGGACAGGGCAGTTTTGACACTGAAGCTTTCTTT,CASSPGQGSFDTEAFF
TRBJ2-3,TRBD1,-,TRBV5-1,TGCGCCAGCAGCTACCGGACAGGGGGCACAGATACGCAGTATTTT,CASSYRTGGTDTQYF
TRBJ2-5,TRBD1,-,TRBV14,TGTGCCAGCAGCCGCGGACAGGGTCAAGAGACCCAGTACTTC,CASSRGQGQETQYF
TRBJ2-1,TRBD2,-,TRBV4-1,TGCGCCAGCAGCCAACCCGACTTCGGCGGGAGAGGGTACAATGAGCAGTTCTTC,CASSQPDFGGRGYNEQFF
TRBJ1-2,-,-,TRBV5-1,TGCGCCAGCAGCGACCAGGGGCAGTCCTCAGGGGGCTACACCTTC,CASSDQGQSSGGYTF
TRBJ2-2,-,-,TRBV21-1,TGTGCCAGCAGCAAACCAGTCTTCAGGGATGGGTGTCGGGAGGTTGGCACCGGGGAGCTGTTTTTT,CASSKPVFRDGCREVGTGELFF
TRBJ2-2,-,-,TRBV15,TGTGCCACCCGACCGGGGATCACCGGGGAGCTGTTTTTT,CATRPGITGELFF
TRBJ2-7,TRBD1,-,TRBV7-8,TGTGCCAGCAGCACCCTACAGGGGGTGAGATCGTTGACCTCCTACGAGCAGTACTTC,CASSTLQGVRSLTSYEQYF
TRBJ2-1,-,-,TRBV10-1,TGCGCCAGCAGTGAGGAGGGAGTGAACGGTGAGCAGTTCTTC,CASSEEGVNGEQFF
TRBJ2-1,TRBD2,-,TRBV5-1,TGCGCCAGCAGCTTGGGAGGGACTAGCGGGGCTTCCTACAATGAGCAGTTCTTC,CASSLGGTSGASYNEQFF
TRBJ2-5,-,once,TRBV29-1,TGCAGCGTTGCGCGGGGTGAAGAGACCCAGTACTTC,CSVARGEETQYF
TRBJ2-7,-,-,TRBV19,TGTGCTACAGCCGATAGAACCTACGAGCAGTACTTC,CATADRTYEQYF